This TCR beta chain is from a study of CD8+CD57+ T cells in acquired aplastic anemia. Across the study: DNA per sorted CD4+ or CD8+ sample ranged roughly 0.17 to 27.4 ug, averaging roughly 3.2 ug.

Study-wide findings and caveats: Any difference that existed in CD8+ Simpson's diversity between patients and controls was not significant.

With regard to this clonotype: Its cognate antigen is unknown.

Previously, flow cytometry had revealed CD8+CD57+ cell expansion in the patients chosen for sequencing. Investigators profiled TCR beta VDJ and CDR3 from genomic DNA template. TCRdb itself ran the reads through MiXCR, one entry per CDR3 protein. Altogether 150,000 to 200,000 distinct CDR3 sequences are present, under 55% being singletons, with the ten largest covering about 3%. The sample taken for sequencing was sorted CD4+, CD8+, or CD8+CD57+ T cells (not recorded which) from PBMCs. This receptor was identified in a human donor with aplastic anemia.

CDR3 amino acids: CASRGSWTATSYEQYF. DNA of the CDR3: TGTGCCAGCAGGGGGAGTTGGACAGCAACATCCTACGAGCAGTACTTC. This sequence joins TRBV5-6 and TRBJ2-7, with D maybe TRBD1 (6 bases). With 5 bases removed from V and 1 base from J, the gap between germline ends came to 19 bases. Germline V gives CDR1 SGHDT, CDR2 YYEEEE. The CDR3 has 16 amino acids.